This TCR beta chain was sequenced for a study of blood T cell repertoires in COVID-19. This clone was seen a few times. Some clones are missing from TCRdb's copy, which holds only in-frame ones; the method was immunoSEQ multiplex PCR. The sample shows around 42,000 clones, around 89% of them seen only once. The V gene lost 3 bases and the J gene lost 1 base, with 3 bases spanning the gap. The CDR3 length is 12 residues. The sequence came from a man aged 50 to 59 with active COVID-19. The sample was peripheral blood. V and J are TRBV12-3 or TRBV12-4 and TRBJ1-2; D gene unclear. The CDR3 loop reads CASSFFNYGYTF. As DNA, the CDR3 is TGTGCCAGCAGTTTCTTTAACTATGGCTACACCTTC.